A selection of T cell receptor beta chains follows, all from one sample in a study of blood T cell repertoires in COVID-19. Sequencing used immunoSEQ multiplex PCR; TCRdb keeps in-frame clones, though not all of them. This sample yields 300,000 to 450,000 clones, of which 70% to 90% are seen a single time; 1% to 1.5% belongs to the top ten. Sequenced material: PBMCs or T cells enriched from blood (not recorded which). The receptors were sampled from a man aged 30 to 39 who had recovered from COVID-19. CDR3s leave out the opening cysteine and the closing phenylalanine or tryptophan. Fields, in order: D gene, V gene, CDR3 protein. The D gene is left open where the match is weak.

TRBD1 TRBV5-5 ASSFGTANSNQPQH
- TRBV5-1 ASSLDSQANYGYT
- TRBV7-9 ASSSSGTPYVNEQF
TRBD1 TRBV2 ATRRGPTEAF
TRBD1 TRBV5-5 ASSFGTGFMNTEAF
TRBD2 TRBV15 ATSTFRGGPDTQY
- TRBV5-1 ASSLEAESYEQY
- TRBV5-1 ASSPGGAQPQH
- TRBV10-3 AISVGNQPQH
TRBD1 TRBV6-5 ASREYTGGDSPLH
TRBD1 TRBV13 ASSPAGTENLYSGNTIY
- TRBV7-9 ASRQESNTGELF
- TRBV6-5 ASSYSMSGTAEAF
- TRBV5-1 ASSEPGAAGYT
- TRBV2 ASSETRQQY
- TRBV5-4 ASSQPTKDGNYGYT
- TRBV19 ASSRGLGNTEAF
- TRBV19 ASSPAGGGNTEAF
TRBD1 TRBV7-9 ASSLGDRGGTEAF
TRBD1 TRBV15 ATSGRDRDPQETQY
- TRBV7-9 ASSAPSSRDNNEKLF
- TRBV2 ASSVDSPRAF
TRBD2 TRBV10-2 ASRTPGGGEQF
- TRBV12-3/TRBV12-4 ASSSERRGYT
TRBD1 TRBV19 ASSILHGQVYEQY
- TRBV6-2/TRBV6-3 ASSYYGGIGYEQY
- TRBV5-4 ASSHRGGGRNTNEKLF
TRBD1 TRBV27 ASSLGDRNGYT
TRBD2 TRBV11-3 ASSPTGEGLAEQY
TRBD1 TRBV4-2 ASSQPTGGNYNEQF
- TRBV19 ASSTQIGGFEQY
TRBD1 TRBV10-1 ASRPQQGANTEAF
- TRBV4-1 ASRPTSGGSYYEQY
- TRBV30 AWRAWSSGNTIY
TRBD1 TRBV6-2/TRBV6-3 ASSRTGPSVPTEAF
TRBD2 TRBV5-1 ASSLALRGGLTDTQY
TRBD1 TRBV11-2 ASSRLGDSEKLF
- TRBV27 ASSFRGRGTEAF
- TRBV2 ASSETVGYGYT
TRBD1 TRBV6-5 ASSYATGANEKLF
- TRBV6-5 ASSQPGTAQY
TRBD2 TRBV9 ASSPQAGGPGTGELF
TRBD2 TRBV5-1 ASSFSLAGQDDTQY
TRBD1 TRBV2 ASSATGGLNEKLF
TRBD1 TRBV10-3 AISESRTGGTEAF
TRBD1 TRBV19 ASSISRQGNSPLH
TRBD1 TRBV29-1 STRQGLITDTQY
- TRBV3-1/TRBV3-2 ASSQGGGNEKLF
- TRBV2 ASSEALRVNEKLF
- TRBV6-5 ASSFRGRGELF
- TRBV9 ASSVAAARGGTEAF
- TRBV6-2/TRBV6-3 ASSYSAGPSYEQY
TRBD2 TRBV5-4 ASSVSGGRSYNEQF